The T cell receptor beta chain under discussion was sequenced for a study of beta chain features in type 1 diabetes. Study-wide results and limits: Across patients, naive, central memory and Treg TCRB repertoires exhibited apparently greater similarity than was observed across healthy donors. All four CD4+ subsets of Type 1 diabetes patients contained TCRB CDR3s that were moderately but significantly shorter. Patients and controls would share equally any PCR tilt toward shorter templates.

The authors took one heparinised blood draw, averaging approximately 110 mL, from each donor. V shed 0 bases and J shed 1 base, with 4 bases lying between them. CDR3 length equals 13 residues. Germline CDR1 reads SGDLS; CDR2 reads YYNGEE. On this clone itself: What it binds is unknown. The sample has other DNA sequences that encode this CDR3 too.

Expressed TCRB transcripts were sequenced after all isolated RNA was converted to cDNA. Assay: immunoSEQ multiplex PCR; the TCRdb copy retains only in-frame clones and omits some. This sample has over 150,000 clones; 6.5% to 10% occur once, and the top ten carry over 0.45%. The V and J genes are TRBV9 and TRBJ1-1; no clear D gene. The sequence was obtained from a woman aged 18-30 years with type 1 diabetes. Sequenced material: central memory CD4+ T cells from blood. The CDR3: CASSVAGNTEAFF. In DNA form, the CDR3 reads TGTGCCAGCAGCGTAGCAGGGAACACTGAAGCTTTCTTT.